This T cell receptor (beta chain) stems from a study of blood T cell repertoires in COVID-19. CDR3 length: 16 amino acids. CDR1 and CDR2 (germline): SGHTA, FQGNSA. With 5 bases clipped from V and 5 bases from J, the junction kept 11 bases outside the gene matches. Produced via immunoSEQ multiplex PCR; TCRdb's table is partial and in-frame only. The table lists tens of thousands of clones, under 85% of them singletons. The rearrangement joins TRBV7-2 to TRBJ1-2; 10 positions agree with TRBD1. Sequenced input: peripheral blood. This clonotype was obtained from a woman aged 80 or older with acute or convalescent COVID-19. The CDR3 sequence: CASSTRGDRGLYGYTF. CDR3 DNA: TGTGCCAGCAGCACTCGGGGGGACAGGGGTCTTTATGGCTACACCTTC.